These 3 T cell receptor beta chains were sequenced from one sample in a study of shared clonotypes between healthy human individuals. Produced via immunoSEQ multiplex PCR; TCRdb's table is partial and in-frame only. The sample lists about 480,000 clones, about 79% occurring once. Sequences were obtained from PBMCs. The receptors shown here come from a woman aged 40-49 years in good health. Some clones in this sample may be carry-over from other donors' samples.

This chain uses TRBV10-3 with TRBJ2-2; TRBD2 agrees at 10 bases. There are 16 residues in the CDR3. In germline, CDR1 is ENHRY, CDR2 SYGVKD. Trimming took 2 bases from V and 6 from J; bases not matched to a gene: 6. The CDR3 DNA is TGTGCCATCAGTGAGAATCTAGCGGGAGTATCCGGGGAGCTGTTTTTT. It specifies CAISENLAGVSGELFF.

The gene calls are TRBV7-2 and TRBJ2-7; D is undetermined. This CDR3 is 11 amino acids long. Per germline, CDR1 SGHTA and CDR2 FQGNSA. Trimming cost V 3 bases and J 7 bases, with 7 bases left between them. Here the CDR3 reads CASSLIGEQYF. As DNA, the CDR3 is TGTGCCAGCAGCTTGATTGGTGAGCAGTACTTC.

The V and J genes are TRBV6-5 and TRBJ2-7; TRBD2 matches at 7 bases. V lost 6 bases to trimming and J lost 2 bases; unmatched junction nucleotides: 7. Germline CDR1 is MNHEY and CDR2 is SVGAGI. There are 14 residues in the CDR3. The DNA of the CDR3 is TGTGCCAGCAGCCCCCAAGCGGGACCCTACGAGCAGTACTTC. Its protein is CASSPQAGPYEQYF.